Listed below are T cell receptor beta chains from one sample, sequenced in a study of blood T cells in healthy people across ages. MiXCR, applied by TCRdb to the 5' RACE reads, yields one record per CDR3 protein. The profile shows over 300,000 distinct CDR3 sequences, more than 45% of them singletons. Sequencing used blood. These receptors came from a man in his 60s in good health. Both conserved end residues are part of each CDR3. Fields, in order: J gene, D gene, clone size, V gene, CDR3 DNA, CDR3 protein. The D gene is left open where the match is weak. Only part of the rows carry a size: once, few, many, or a class if the clone is expanded.

TRBJ2-5 NA many TRBV19 TGTGCCACTCGCGGAGAGACCCAGTACTTC CATRGETQYF
TRBJ2-7 NA many TRBV28 TGTGCCAGCCGCCGCTACGAGCAGTACTTC CASRRYEQYF
TRBJ1-1 NA few TRBV7-9 TGTGCCAGCAGTCAGGCCCATGAAGCTTTCTTT CASSQAHEAFF
TRBJ2-7 TRBD2 few TRBV15 TGTGCCACCAGCTCCCGTGATAGCGGGTTTCCCTACGAGCAGTACTTC CATSSRDSGFPYEQYF
TRBJ2-5 TRBD1 once TRBV5-1 TGCGCCAGCAGCTGTCAGGGGGAAGAGACCCAGTACTTC CASSCQGEETQYF
TRBJ1-5 NA NA TRBV7-8 TGTGCCAACAGCTTATGGACCGGGCAGCCCCAGCATTTT CANSLWTGQPQHF
TRBJ1-1 TRBD1 NA TRBV7-9 TGTGCCAGCAGCTCACTTGGGACAGGCTACACTGAAGCTTTCTTT CASSSLGTGYTEAFF
TRBJ2-5 NA NA TRBV30 TGTGCCTGGAAAGCTGCATCCTACGGGCAGTACTTC CAWKAASYGQYF
TRBJ2-1 TRBD2 NA TRBV6-2/TRBV6-3 TGTGCCAGCAGTTACTCCGTGTCGGCGGGAGGTTCCTACAATGAGCAGTTCTTC CASSYSVSAGGSYNEQFF
TRBJ2-7 NA few TRBV5-1 TGCGCCAGCAGCTTGAATCCAGGGAGGCCCGAGCAGTACTTC CASSLNPGRPEQYF
TRBJ2-7 TRBD1 NA TRBV5-1 TGCGCCAGCAGCTTGGATGGTGGACAGGGGGCTTACGAGCAGTACTTC CASSLDGGQGAYEQYF
TRBJ2-2 NA NA TRBV29-1 TGCATCGGAAGGGGAGTTGACACCGGGGAGCTGTTTTTT CIGRGVDTGELFF
TRBJ2-7 NA few TRBV12-3/TRBV12-4 TGTGCCAGTTCCCTGGGGGCCCCCTACGAGCAGTACTTC CASSLGAPYEQYF
TRBJ2-3 NA few TRBV5-4 TGTGCCAGCAGCCGGGACTGGAGTGGGACAGATACGCAGTATTTT CASSRDWSGTDTQYF
TRBJ2-5 NA NA TRBV29-1 TGCAGCGATATCCGGCAGGGTTGGCAAGAGACCCAGTACTTC CSDIRQGWQETQYF
TRBJ2-5 TRBD2 NA TRBV7-2 TGTGCCAGCAGCTTAGATGTTAGGACTAGCGGCCAAGAGACCCAGTACTTC CASSLDVRTSGQETQYF
TRBJ2-1 NA many TRBV29-1 TGCAGCGCCCGAGAGGATTATGAGCAGTTCTTC CSAREDYEQFF
TRBJ2-5 NA NA TRBV5-5 TGTGCCAGCAGCTCGGTCCTGGGGTGGGAAGAGACCCAGTACTTC CASSSVLGWEETQYF
TRBJ2-7 NA few TRBV18 TGTGCCAGCTCGGGTGAGGAGTACGAGCAGTACTTC CASSGEEYEQYF
TRBJ1-5 NA NA TRBV20-1 TGCAGTGCTAGTGCATCAGTGGATAGCAATCAGCCCCAGCATTTT CSASASVDSNQPQHF
TRBJ2-7 NA NA TRBV7-9 TGTGCCAGCAGCGAAGGGTTGTACGAGCAGTACTTC CASSEGLYEQYF
TRBJ1-2 TRBD1 many TRBV5-1 TGCGCCAGCAGCCTTGGGACAGGGACTTTGTATGGCTACACCTTC CASSLGTGTLYGYTF
TRBJ2-1 TRBD2 many TRBV27 TGTGCCAGCAGAACGGGAGGGTCCTACAATGAGCAGTTCTTC CASRTGGSYNEQFF
TRBJ2-1 TRBD2 few TRBV29-1 TGCAGCGTTGGCGGGAGGGCCCCCTACAATGAGCAGTTCTTC CSVGGRAPYNEQFF
TRBJ2-7 TRBD1 few TRBV5-1 TGCGCCAGCAGCACTGGGACAGGGAAGGGCTACGAGCAGTACTTC CASSTGTGKGYEQYF
TRBJ2-3 TRBD2 NA TRBV2 TGTGCCAGCACAGAACGGCGGGGGGCGACAGATACGCAGTATTTT CASTERRGATDTQYF
TRBJ2-5 TRBD1 NA TRBV3-1 TGTGCCACCGGGACAGGGGTGTCGGAGACCCAGTACTTC CATGTGVSETQYF
TRBJ1-1 NA NA TRBV4-3 TGCGCCAGCAGCCAAGAACCCAGGACTGAAGCTTTCTTT CASSQEPRTEAFF
TRBJ2-1 NA NA TRBV12-3/TRBV12-4 TGTGCCAGCAGGAAATACGATCAAGTCAATGAGCAGTTCTTC CASRKYDQVNEQFF
TRBJ1-1 NA NA TRBV30 TGTGCCTGCTGCCCTGAAGCTTTCTTT CACCPEAFF
TRBJ2-5 NA few TRBV29-1 TGCAGCGTTTTGGGGGCGGAGACCCAGTACTTC CSVLGAETQYF
TRBJ1-2 NA few TRBV2 TGTGCTGCGGCCCAGGGTGGCTACACCTTC CAAAQGGYTF
TRBJ2-5 TRBD2 NA TRBV2 TGTGCCATCACGACTAGCGCGGCAGAGACCCAGTACTTC CAITTSAAETQYF
TRBJ2-7 TRBD2 few TRBV4-2 TGTGCCAGCAGCCAAGAACTAGCGGGAGGGCCCTACGAGCAGTACTTC CASSQELAGGPYEQYF
TRBJ2-3 TRBD1 NA TRBV20-1 TGCAGTGCTAGCGAGACCCTGAGCCGGGACAGGGGGCCAGATACGCAGTATTTT CSASETLSRDRGPDTQYF
TRBJ2-3 NA few TRBV3-1 TGTGCCAGCAGCCAAGCGGACGGGAGAGATACGCAGTATTTT CASSQADGRDTQYF
TRBJ2-1 NA once TRBV11-2 TGTGCCAGCAGCCCCTTCTCGGGAAGTGGTGAGCAGTTCTTC CASSPFSGSGEQFF
TRBJ2-5 TRBD2 NA TRBV5-1 TGCGCCAGCAGTAGACTAGCTAGGGAGACCCAGTACTTC CASSRLARETQYF
TRBJ2-1 TRBD2 NA TRBV29-1 TGCAGCGTTGGGGGGCTAGCGGGAGGAGATGAACAGTTCTTC CSVGGLAGGDEQFF
TRBJ1-1 NA NA TRBV11-1 TGTGCCAGCAGCTTGGGGGGGCAGGGCACTGAAGCTTTCTTT CASSLGGQGTEAFF
TRBJ2-5 NA few TRBV2 TGTGCCAGCAAACAGGGTATAACAGAGACCCAGTACTTC CASKQGITETQYF
TRBJ1-6 NA few TRBV12-3/TRBV12-4 TGTGCCAGCAGTTCCGGGATGTCGGCCAAATCACCCCTCCACTTT CASSSGMSAKSPLHF
TRBJ2-5 TRBD2 NA TRBV3-1 TGTGCCAGCAGCCCGGGACTAGCGGGAGAGGCCAAGACCCAGTACTTC CASSPGLAGEAKTQYF
TRBJ1-1 NA NA TRBV3-1 TGTGCCAGCAGCCAATCATGGAACACTGAAGCTTTCTTT CASSQSWNTEAFF
TRBJ2-1 NA NA TRBV20-1 TGCAGTGCTAGATCCGGTCCCGGTTTCTACAATGAGCAGTTCTTC CSARSGPGFYNEQFF
TRBJ1-1 TRBD1 NA TRBV4-1 TGCGCCAGCAGCCAAGTTCAGGGGGACACTGAAGCTTTCTTT CASSQVQGDTEAFF
TRBJ2-1 TRBD2 NA TRBV5-1 TGCGCCAGCAGCTTTAGCAGTGCGGGAGGCAGGAATGAGCAGTTCTTC CASSFSSAGGRNEQFF
TRBJ2-7 NA NA TRBV29-1 TGCAGCGTTTCTGGCGAGTACGAGCAGTACTTC CSVSGEYEQYF
TRBJ2-3 NA NA TRBV27 TGTGCCAGCAGTTTTGTCGAGGCCACAGATACGCAGTATTTT CASSFVEATDTQYF
TRBJ2-7 NA few TRBV7-3 TGTGCCAGCAGCTCGATTAACGAGCAGTACTTC CASSSINEQYF
TRBJ2-3 NA few TRBV28 TGTGCCAGCTTCCGTGGGTACTCTAGCACAGATACGCAGTATTTT CASFRGYSSTDTQYF
TRBJ2-7 NA NA TRBV2 TGTGCCAGCCGGACGGACGAGCAGTACTTC CASRTDEQYF
TRBJ2-5 NA few TRBV6-2/TRBV6-3 TGTGCCAGCAGTTACCGAGTCGAGACCCAGTACTTC CASSYRVETQYF
TRBJ2-7 NA few TRBV6-2/TRBV6-3 TGTGCCAGCCTCCCCATCGGGGGCCCCACCCTTACGGAGCAGTACTTC CASLPIGGPTLTEQYF
TRBJ2-5 TRBD2 NA TRBV20-1 TGCAGTGCTAGTGCGGCGGGAGGGCCAGGATGGGAGACCCAGTACTTC CSASAAGGPGWETQYF
TRBJ2-5 NA NA TRBV29-1 TGCAGCGCGACACCTGGCGGGGCCCAGTACTTC CSATPGGAQYF
TRBJ2-7 NA NA TRBV6-2/TRBV6-3 TGTGCCAGCGCCTCTACAGGGCTGGCCTACGAGCAGTACTTC CASASTGLAYEQYF
TRBJ1-6 TRBD1 NA TRBV2 TGTGCCAGCACGGGACAGAGTAATTCACCCCACCACTTT CASTGQSNSPHHF
TRBJ2-5 TRBD2 NA TRBV6-5 TGTGCCAGCAGTTCTCAGCGGGGGGGCTCGGGGACCCAGTACTTC CASSSQRGGSGTQYF